This T cell receptor beta chain is drawn from a study of blood T cells in healthy people across ages. This clonotype came up many times. A second PCR, run for about 6 to 11 cycles, used a sample-barcoded 5' primer plus a J-beta primer mix. MiXCR, applied by TCRdb to the 5' RACE reads, yields one record per CDR3 protein. The profile shows about 1.8 million distinct CDR3 sequences, just under 50% of them singletons. Germline V gene lookup returns CDR1 LNHNV and CDR2 YYDKDF (reference sequence). The CDR3 covers 17 residues. V was shortened by 0 bases and J by 4 bases, with 18 bases between the two germline ends.

V is TRBV15 and J is TRBJ2-5; D is uncertain. The TCR was taken from a woman aged 40 to 50 in good health. What was sequenced was blood. The CDR3 nucleotides are TGTGCCACCAGCAGAGAGATGAGGCTAGGGATCGGAGAGACCCAGTACTTC. Residues: CATSREMRLGIGETQYF.